This TCR beta chain was identified in a study of T cell changes during pregnancy in multiple sclerosis. This clone showed up just a few times. The method was immunoSEQ multiplex PCR; TCRdb's version includes in-frame clones alone and lacks a portion of them. The table lists tens of thousands of clones, 85% to 90% of them singletons, with roughly 4.5% in the top ten. This CDR3 has 14 residues. Looked up from germline, CDR1 is SGHTA and CDR2 is FQGNSA. The trim removed 4 bases at V and 5 bases at J, leaving 5 bases unmatched. The TCR was taken from a female donor in good health, enrolled as a control in a pregnancy study. The gene calls are TRBV7-2 and TRBJ1-1, with TRBD1 matching 9 bases. This specimen was peripheral blood, taken in the second trimester of pregnancy. CDR3 DNA: TGTGCCAGCAGCTCAACAGGGGGCGATACTGAAGCTTTCTTT. It encodes CASSSTGGDTEAFF.